A selection of T cell receptor beta chains follows, all from one sample in a study of T cell clones after liver transplantation. Measured with immunoSEQ multiplex PCR; TCRdb has only the in-frame clones, and not every one. The sample comprises nearly 45,000 clones, around 84% of which are singletons, and 2% to 2.5% rests with the top ten. Specimen: CD4+ T cells from blood, collected 24 months after liver transplant. Receptors originate from a human patient who received a liver transplant. The T cells may partly be graft donor cells. Each CDR3 is given with its conserved first and last residue. A D gene is named only where the DNA matches it firmly. Clone size is not always given. Where it is, it says once, few, many or a class for expanded clones.

d_call,j_call,cdr3_length,clone_size,v_call,cdr3_aa,cdr3_nt
NA,TRBJ1-5,12,NA,TRBV30,CAWSLGDQPQHF,TGTGCCTGGAGTTTGGGAGATCAGCCCCAGCATTTT
TRBD2,TRBJ2-1,19,NA,TRBV2,CASSEILGSGSLTRDEQFF,TGTGCCAGCAGTGAAATTTTGGGAAGCGGGAGTTTAACTCGGGATGAGCAGTTCTTC
TRBD2,TRBJ2-3,18,NA,TRBV9,CASSLRTSGGLSTDTQYF,TGTGCCAGCAGCTTACGGACTAGCGGGGGCCTAAGCACAGATACGCAGTATTTT
NA,TRBJ1-3,15,NA,TRBV6-1,CASCPGEQTGNTIYF,TGTGCCAGTTGTCCCGGCGAGCAAACTGGAAACACCATATATTTT
NA,TRBJ2-1,15,NA,TRBV15,CATSREDRIHQGQFF,TGTGCCACCAGCAGAGAGGACAGAATCCACCAGGGGCAGTTCTTC
TRBD1,TRBJ1-6,15,NA,TRBV5-1,CASSPGGSYNSPLHF,TGCGCCAGCAGCCCAGGGGGTTCCTATAATTCACCCCTCCACTTT
NA,TRBJ2-7,14,NA,TRBV19,CASSIKTGAYEQYF,TGTGCCAGTAGTATAAAGACGGGGGCCTACGAGCAGTACTTC
TRBD1,TRBJ2-2,17,once,TRBV18,CASSPPYRGLSTGELFF,TGTGCCAGCTCACCACCGTACAGGGGGTTGAGCACCGGGGAGCTGTTTTTT
NA,TRBJ1-2,13,NA,TRBV6-1,CASSEANIGGYTF,TGTGCCAGCAGTGAAGCCAACATAGGGGGCTACACCTTC
TRBD1,TRBJ2-3,16,once,TRBV7-8,CASSRRQGGATDTQYF,TGTGCCAGCAGCCGACGACAGGGGGGCGCCACAGATACGCAGTATTTT
TRBD1,TRBJ1-5,13,NA,TRBV10-3,CAIRGTGNQPQHF,TGTGCCATCAGGGGGACAGGGAACCAGCCCCAGCATTTT
NA,TRBJ1-5,13,NA,TRBV5-5,CASSLALEQPQHF,TGTGCCAGCAGCTTGGCCCTCGAGCAGCCCCAGCATTTT
TRBD1,TRBJ2-7,14,NA,TRBV6-1,CASSGGTGIYEQYF,TGTGCCAGCAGTGGTGGGACAGGGATATACGAGCAGTACTTC
NA,TRBJ1-1,11,NA,TRBV5-1,CASSGHTEAFF,TGCGCCAGTAGCGGGCACACTGAAGCTTTCTTT
NA,TRBJ2-5,13,NA,TRBV29-1,CSVEATTQETQYF,TGCAGCGTTGAAGCGACAACCCAAGAGACCCAGTACTTC
NA,TRBJ1-2,14,NA,TRBV30,CAWTRVGGTYGYTF,TGTGCCTGGACAAGGGTCGGGGGGACCTATGGCTACACCTTC
TRBD1,TRBJ2-1,13,NA,TRBV9,CASSVTGSGEQFF,TGTGCCAGCAGCGTGACAGGGTCGGGGGAGCAGTTCTTC
TRBD1,TRBJ1-6,14,NA,TRBV14,CASSSRDSFSPLHF,TGTGCCAGCAGCTCCCGGGACAGCTTTTCACCCCTCCACTTT
NA,TRBJ2-7,14,NA,TRBV19,CASSIRGDRKEQYF,TGTGCCAGTAGTATAAGGGGGGACAGAAAGGAGCAGTACTTC
NA,TRBJ1-4,14,once,TRBV30,CAWRSTGLGEKLFF,TGTGCCTGGAGATCGACAGGTCTGGGTGAAAAACTGTTTTTT
TRBD1,TRBJ2-1,12,once,TRBV6-5,CATRDRSFEQFF,TGTGCCACCCGGGACAGGTCATTTGAGCAGTTCTTC
TRBD1,TRBJ2-7,15,NA,TRBV6-6,CASRNVGQDSYEQYF,TGTGCCAGCAGGAACGTTGGACAGGACTCCTACGAGCAGTACTTC
NA,TRBJ2-4,15,NA,TRBV27,CASSPPGIAKNIQYF,TGTGCCAGCAGTCCACCCGGGATAGCCAAAAACATTCAGTACTTC
NA,TRBJ1-3,15,medium-sized,TRBV7-2,CASSSQTAPGNTIYF,TGTGCCAGCAGCTCCCAGACTGCCCCTGGAAACACCATATATTTT
NA,TRBJ1-2,15,NA,TRBV28,CASSSPTGTKGGYTF,TGTGCCAGCAGTTCACCGACAGGAACCAAAGGGGGCTACACCTTC
NA,TRBJ2-3,17,NA,TRBV11-3,CASSLSGHRGATDTQYF,TGTGCCAGCAGCTTGTCGGGACACCGAGGAGCCACAGATACGCAGTATTTT
NA,TRBJ1-5,14,NA,TRBV2,CASLPPDSNQPQHF,TGCGCGAGCCTTCCGCCAGATAGCAATCAGCCCCAGCATTTT
TRBD2,TRBJ2-7,15,NA,TRBV5-1,CASSLFAGEEYEQYF,TGCGCCAGCAGCTTGTTCGCGGGAGAGGAGTACGAGCAGTACTTC
NA,TRBJ1-3,16,few,TRBV5-4,CASSLETTRSGNTIYF,TGTGCCAGCAGCTTGGAAACGACGCGCTCTGGAAACACCATATATTTT
NA,TRBJ2-3,14,NA,TRBV2,CASSRRDTTDTQYF,TGTGCCAGCAGTAGGCGGGATACCACAGATACGCAGTATTTT
NA,TRBJ1-4,15,NA,TRBV10-1,CASSESNSGSEKLFF,TGCGCCAGCAGTGAGTCGAATTCGGGGTCGGAAAAACTGTTTTTT